A selection of T cell receptor beta chains follows, all from one sample in a study of blood T cell repertoires in COVID-19. Generated by immunoSEQ multiplex PCR, the TCRdb table keeps only in-frame clones and is missing some. The table has 300,000 to 400,000 clones, over 70% seen once. The sequenced material came from peripheral blood. These receptors were obtained from a man aged 25-40 years with active or convalescent COVID-19. Each CDR3 is given with its conserved first and last residue. Fields, in order: clone size, J gene, V gene, D gene, CDR3 protein, CDR3 DNA. A D gene is named only where the DNA matches it firmly. A row's size may be missing; if present it is once, few, many or a size class.

- | TRBJ1-1 | TRBV4-1 | - | CASSQDRQLNTEAFF | TGCGCCAGCAGCCAAGATCGCCAGTTAAACACTGAAGCTTTCTTT
- | TRBJ2-7 | TRBV28 | - | CASSLNYEQYF | TGTGCCAGCAGTCTTAACTACGAGCAGTACTTC
- | TRBJ2-3 | TRBV4-3 | TRBD2 | CASSQDRGGRYGDTQYF | TGCGCCAGCAGCCAAGATCGGGGGGGCCGGTATGGTGATACGCAGTATTTT
- | TRBJ1-1 | TRBV6-5 | - | CASSSNMNTEAFF | TGTGCCAGCAGTTCGAACATGAACACTGAAGCTTTCTTT
- | TRBJ1-5 | TRBV4-3 | - | CASSQDWGRGQPQHF | TGCGCCAGCAGCCAAGATTGGGGCAGGGGCCAGCCCCAGCATTTT
- | TRBJ2-2 | TRBV6-5 | TRBD2 | CASGTSDHTGELFF | TGTGCCTCGGGGACTAGCGACCACACCGGGGAGCTGTTTTTT
once | TRBJ1-4 | TRBV7-9 | TRBD1 | CASSPKGQPELFF | TGTGCCAGCAGCCCTAAGGGACAGCCAGAACTGTTTTTT
- | TRBJ1-6 | TRBV2 | TRBD1 | CASSGTGRNSPLHF | TGTGCCAGCAGTGGGACAGGGCGAAATTCACCCCTCCACTTT
- | TRBJ1-6 | TRBV9 | TRBD1 | CASSAGQGTSLHF | TGTGCCAGCAGCGCGGGACAGGGAACAAGCCTCCACTTT
few | TRBJ1-3 | TRBV5-5 | - | CASSLEGRDPAGNTIYF | TGTGCCAGCAGCTTGGAGGGGAGGGACCCCGCTGGAAACACCATATATTTT
- | TRBJ2-2 | TRBV5-1 | - | CASSLGPSYRGRRDTGELFF | TGCGCCAGCAGCTTGGGGCCCTCTTATCGGGGGAGGAGGGACACCGGGGAGCTGTTTTTT
- | TRBJ1-5 | TRBV27 | - | CASSLQGRNQPQHF | TGTGCCAGCAGTTTACAGGGGCGCAATCAGCCCCAGCATTTT
- | TRBJ1-2 | TRBV9 | - | CASSVEGSYGYTF | TGTGCCAGCAGCGTAGAGGGGTCCTATGGCTACACCTTC
- | TRBJ1-1 | TRBV19 | - | CASSIGGGEAFF | TGTGCCAGTAGTATAGGGGGCGGTGAAGCTTTCTTT
- | TRBJ1-4 | TRBV19 | - | CASTLSGWGVNEKLFF | TGTGCCAGTACCCTATCGGGGTGGGGAGTTAATGAAAAACTGTTTTTT
- | TRBJ1-1 | TRBV23-1 | - | CASNRGGRTEAFF | TGCGCCAGCAATAGGGGGGGTCGGACTGAAGCTTTCTTT
- | TRBJ2-5 | TRBV21-1 | - | CASSKPGSGTGQETQYF | TGTGCCAGCAGCAAACCAGGGAGTGGGACAGGTCAAGAGACCCAGTACTTC
- | TRBJ1-4 | TRBV7-6 | TRBD1 | CASSLGTGGATNEKLFF | TGTGCCAGCAGTCTCGGGACAGGAGGGGCAACTAATGAAAAACTGTTTTTT
- | TRBJ2-3 | TRBV12-5 | - | CASGLGDRSDTQYF | TGTGCTAGTGGTTTGGGCGACAGGTCAGATACGCAGTATTTT
- | TRBJ2-2 | TRBV5-1 | TRBD2 | CASSSGLAGGITGELFF | TGCGCCAGCAGCTCCGGACTAGCGGGGGGGATCACCGGGGAGCTGTTTTTT
- | TRBJ1-2 | TRBV12-3/TRBV12-4 | - | CASRREVSYTF | TGTGCCAGCAGGCGGGAAGTGAGCTACACCTTC
- | TRBJ1-1 | TRBV29-1 | TRBD1 | CSVNPTGDTEAFF | TGCAGCGTCAATCCTACAGGGGACACTGAAGCTTTCTTT
- | TRBJ2-1 | TRBV5-4 | - | CASSWGGLYNEQFF | TGTGCCAGCAGCTGGGGGGGCCTGTACAATGAGCAGTTCTTC
- | TRBJ2-5 | TRBV19 | - | CASSIQGETQYF | TGTGCCAGTAGTATTCAGGGGGAGACCCAGTACTTC
- | TRBJ1-3 | TRBV5-1 | - | CASSRSSSGNTIYF | TGCGCCAGCAGCCGCTCCAGCTCTGGAAACACCATATATTTT
- | TRBJ1-6 | TRBV6-6 | TRBD1 | CASSYVQGARGSPLHF | TGTGCCAGCAGTTATGTACAGGGGGCGCGGGGTTCACCCCTCCACTTT
- | TRBJ2-7 | TRBV5-1 | TRBD2 | CASTGGSSYEQYF | TGCGCCAGCACCGGGGGGAGCTCCTACGAGCAGTACTTC
few | TRBJ1-4 | TRBV5-5 | - | CASSLGGNNEKLFF | TGTGCCAGCAGCTTGGGCGGGAATAATGAAAAACTGTTTTTT
- | TRBJ1-6 | TRBV4-3 | TRBD1 | CASSQDGQGSNSPLHF | TGCGCCAGCAGCCAAGATGGACAGGGTTCGAATTCACCCCTCCACTTT
few | TRBJ1-2 | TRBV7-2 | - | CASSLDSVTGPRGYTF | TGTGCCAGCAGCTTGGACTCTGTAACAGGGCCGCGAGGCTACACCTTC
- | TRBJ2-1 | TRBV27 | TRBD2 | CASSLYARLSGRPDEQFF | TGTGCCAGCAGTTTATACGCGCGACTAAGCGGGAGACCTGATGAGCAGTTCTTC
- | TRBJ2-7 | TRBV30 | TRBD1 | CAWGQGAHEQYF | TGTGCCTGGGGACAGGGGGCCCACGAGCAGTACTTC
- | TRBJ1-3 | TRBV7-2 | TRBD1 | CASSQRQGTTGNTIYF | TGTGCCAGCAGCCAGAGACAGGGTACAACTGGAAACACCATATATTTT